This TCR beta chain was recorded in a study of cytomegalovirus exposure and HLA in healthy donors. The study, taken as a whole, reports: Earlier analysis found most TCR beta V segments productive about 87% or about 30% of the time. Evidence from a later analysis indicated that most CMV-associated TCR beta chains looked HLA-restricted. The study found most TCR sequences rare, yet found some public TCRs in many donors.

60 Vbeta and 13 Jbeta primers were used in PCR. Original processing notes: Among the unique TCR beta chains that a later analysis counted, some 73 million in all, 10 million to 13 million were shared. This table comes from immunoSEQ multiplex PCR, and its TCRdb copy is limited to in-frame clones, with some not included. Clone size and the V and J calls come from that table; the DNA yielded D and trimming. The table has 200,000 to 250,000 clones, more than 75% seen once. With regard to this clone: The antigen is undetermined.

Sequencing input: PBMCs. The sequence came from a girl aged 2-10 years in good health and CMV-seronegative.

The CDR3 nucleotides are TGTGCCAGCAGGCGAGCGGGGCTATCTGGGGCCAACGTCCTGACTTTC. It specifies CASRRAGLSGANVLTF. The chain couples TRBV7-2 to TRBJ2-6, with 7 nucleotides matching TRBD2. Germline V lookup: CDR1 SGHTA, CDR2 FQGNSA. V lost 6 bases to trimming and J lost 1 base; unmatched junction nucleotides: 6. CDR3 size: 16 residues.